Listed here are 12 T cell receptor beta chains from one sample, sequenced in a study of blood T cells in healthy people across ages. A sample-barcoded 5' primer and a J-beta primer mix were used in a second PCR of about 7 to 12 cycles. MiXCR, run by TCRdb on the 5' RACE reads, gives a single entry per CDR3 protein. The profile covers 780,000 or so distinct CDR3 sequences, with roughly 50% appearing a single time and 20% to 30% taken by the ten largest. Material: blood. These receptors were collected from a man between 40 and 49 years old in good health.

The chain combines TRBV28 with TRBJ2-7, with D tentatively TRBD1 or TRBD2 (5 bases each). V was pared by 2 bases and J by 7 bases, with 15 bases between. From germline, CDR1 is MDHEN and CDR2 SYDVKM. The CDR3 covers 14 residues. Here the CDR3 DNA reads TGTGCCAGCAGTTTAGGCCAGGGCAGAGGGGAGCAGTACTTC. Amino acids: CASSLGQGRGEQYF.

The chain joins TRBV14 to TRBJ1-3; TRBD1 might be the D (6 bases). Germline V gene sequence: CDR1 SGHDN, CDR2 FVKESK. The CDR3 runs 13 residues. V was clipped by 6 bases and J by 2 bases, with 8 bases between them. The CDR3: CASSHRAGNTIYF. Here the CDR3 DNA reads TGTGCCAGCAGTCACAGGGCTGGAAACACCATATATTTT.

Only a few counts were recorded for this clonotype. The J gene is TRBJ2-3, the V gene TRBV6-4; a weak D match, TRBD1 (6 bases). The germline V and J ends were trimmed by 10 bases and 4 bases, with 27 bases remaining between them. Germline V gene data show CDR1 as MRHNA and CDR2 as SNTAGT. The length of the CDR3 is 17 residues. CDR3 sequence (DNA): TGTGCCACTGCCCTGTCAACAGGGACGTGGTTCGCAGATACGCAGTATTTT. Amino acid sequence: CATALSTGTWFADTQYF.

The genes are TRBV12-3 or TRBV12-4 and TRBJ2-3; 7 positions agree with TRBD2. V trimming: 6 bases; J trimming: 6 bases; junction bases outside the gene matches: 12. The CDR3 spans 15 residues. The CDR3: CASREKTGGGDTQYF. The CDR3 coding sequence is TGTGCCAGCAGGGAGAAGACGGGGGGAGGTGATACGCAGTATTTT.

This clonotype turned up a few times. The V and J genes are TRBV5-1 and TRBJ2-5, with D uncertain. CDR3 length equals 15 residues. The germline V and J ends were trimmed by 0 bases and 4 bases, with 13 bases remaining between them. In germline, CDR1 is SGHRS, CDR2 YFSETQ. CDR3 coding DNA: TGCGCCAGCAGCTTGGGCGGCGAGAGCCTAGAGACCCAGTACTTC. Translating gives CASSLGGESLETQYF.

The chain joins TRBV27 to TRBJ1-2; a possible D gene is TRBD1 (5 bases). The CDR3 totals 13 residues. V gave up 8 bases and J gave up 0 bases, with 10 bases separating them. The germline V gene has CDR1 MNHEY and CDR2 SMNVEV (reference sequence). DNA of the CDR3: TGTGCCAGCTGGGGGGGGGCTAACTATGGCTACACCTTC. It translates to CASWGGANYGYTF.

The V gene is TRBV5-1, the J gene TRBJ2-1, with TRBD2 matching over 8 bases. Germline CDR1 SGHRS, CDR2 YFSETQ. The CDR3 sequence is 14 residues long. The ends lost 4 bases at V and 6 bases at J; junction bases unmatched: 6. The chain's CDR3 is CASSQGLVSNEQFF. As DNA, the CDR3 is TGCGCCAGCAGCCAGGGACTAGTCAGCAATGAGCAGTTCTTC. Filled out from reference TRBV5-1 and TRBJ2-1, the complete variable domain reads KAGVTQTPRYLIKTRGQQVTLSCSPISGHRSVSWYQQTPGQGLQFLFEYFSETQRNKGNFPGRFSGRQFSNSRSEMNVSTLELGDSALYLCASSQGLVSNEQFFGPGTRLTVL.

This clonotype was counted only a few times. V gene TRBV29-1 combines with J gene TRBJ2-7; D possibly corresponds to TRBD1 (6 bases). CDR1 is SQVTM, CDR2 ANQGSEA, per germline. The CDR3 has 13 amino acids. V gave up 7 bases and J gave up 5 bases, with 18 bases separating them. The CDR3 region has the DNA TGCAGCGCACAACAGGGACCTAGTAACGAGCAGTACTTC. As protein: CSAQQGPSNEQYF.

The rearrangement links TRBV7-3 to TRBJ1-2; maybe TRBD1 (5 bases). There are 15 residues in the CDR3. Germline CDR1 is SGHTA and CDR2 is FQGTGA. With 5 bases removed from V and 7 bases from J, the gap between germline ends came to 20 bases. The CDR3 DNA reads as TGTGCCAGCAGCCTCACCCACGGGGCAGCTGGTGGCTACACCTTC. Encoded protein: CASSLTHGAAGGYTF.

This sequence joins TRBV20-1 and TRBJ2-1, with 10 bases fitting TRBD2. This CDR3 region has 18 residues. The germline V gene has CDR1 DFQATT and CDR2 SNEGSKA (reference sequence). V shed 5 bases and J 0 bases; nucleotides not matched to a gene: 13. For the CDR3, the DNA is TGCAGTGCTCCCGATTCCAGCGGGGGGGCCGGCTCCTACAATGAGCAGTTCTTC. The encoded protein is CSAPDSSGGAGSYNEQFF.

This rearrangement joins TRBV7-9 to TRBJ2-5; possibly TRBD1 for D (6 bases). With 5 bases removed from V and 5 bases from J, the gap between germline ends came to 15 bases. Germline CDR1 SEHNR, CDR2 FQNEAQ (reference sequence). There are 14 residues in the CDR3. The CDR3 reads CASSPQQGWETQYF. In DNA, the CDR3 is TGTGCCAGCAGCCCTCAACAGGGATGGGAGACCCAGTACTTC.

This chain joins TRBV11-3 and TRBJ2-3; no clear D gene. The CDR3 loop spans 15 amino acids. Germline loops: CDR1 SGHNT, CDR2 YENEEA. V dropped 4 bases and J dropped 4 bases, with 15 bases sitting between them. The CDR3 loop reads CASSSVLDSPDTQYF. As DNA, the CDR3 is TGTGCCAGCAGCTCAGTCCTCGACTCGCCAGATACGCAGTATTTT. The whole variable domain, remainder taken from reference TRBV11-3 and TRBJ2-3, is EAGVVQSPRYKIIEKKQPVAFWCNPISGHNTLYWYLQNLGQGPELLIRYENEEAVDDSQLPKDRFSAERLKGVDSTLKIQPAELGDSAVYLCASSSVLDSPDTQYFGPGTRLTVL.